This TCR beta chain derives from a study of blood T cell repertoires in COVID-19. The CDR3 extends over 14 amino acids. The V end was cut by 3 bases, the J end by 2 bases, with 14 bases between. Per germline, CDR1 GTSNPN and CDR2 SVGIG (reference sequence). Only in-frame clones appear in the TCRdb table, and some are missing; sequencing was by immunoSEQ multiplex PCR. Here the sample spans about 150,000 clones, about 85% being singletons. Enrolled through a virtual design, the participants were between about 18 and 100 years of age and came from 24 US areas. In Cohort 3, a recovered donor had either two negative PCRs, clearance, or symptom resolution.

The gene calls are TRBV30 and TRBJ2-7; perhaps TRBD2 as D (5 bases). The sequencing sample was made of PBMCs or T cells enriched from blood (not recorded which). This receptor was obtained from a woman aged 40 to 50 who had recovered from COVID-19. CDR3 amino acids: CAWSSGLSPYEQYF. The CDR3 DNA sequence: TGTGCCTGGAGCTCAGGACTGTCCCCCTACGAGCAGTACTTC.